What follows are 30 T cell receptor beta chains derived from one specimen sequenced in a study of shared clonotypes between healthy human individuals. The table came from immunoSEQ multiplex PCR; TCRdb's copy has only in-frame clones and leaves some out. The sample records roughly 2.2 million clones, 80% to 95% being singletons. Sequencing used naive CD4+ T cells from PBMCs. Stated subset: CD45RA+ positively selected. All receptors come from a man in his late teens or twenties in good health. Some clones in this sample may be carry-over from other donors' samples.

The V and J genes are TRBV4-1 and TRBJ2-7, with D possibly matching TRBD2 (6 bases). The CDR3 runs 19 residues. Germline V gene data show CDR1 as MGHRA and CDR2 as YSYEKL. V was shortened by 0 bases and J by 1 base, with 22 bases between the two germline ends. The CDR3 sequence is CASSQEGIGRTATSYEQYF. For the CDR3, the DNA is TGCGCCAGCAGCCAAGAAGGGATAGGGAGGACGGCGACTTCCTACGAGCAGTACTTC.

The chain is built from TRBV27 and TRBJ1-1, with 8 bases fitting TRBD1. Trimming took 5 bases from V and 1 from J; bases not matched to a gene: 6. CDR3 length: 15 residues. CDR1 and CDR2 (germline): MNHEY, SMNVEV (reference sequence). CDR3 amino acids: CASSPSGQGNTEAFF. CDR3 DNA: TGTGCCAGCAGTCCCTCCGGACAGGGGAACACTGAAGCTTTCTTT.

The V call is TRBV4-1, the J call TRBJ1-4; no clear D gene. This CDR3 is 15 amino acids long. V lost 3 bases and J 1 base, leaving 9 bases between the germline ends. Germline-derived CDR1 and CDR2 are MGHRA and YSYEKL. The CDR3 DNA reads TGCGCCAGCAGCCAGGAAGGAGAAACTAATGAAAAACTGTTTTTT. Amino acids: CASSQEGETNEKLFF.

The V call is TRBV30, the J call TRBJ2-5, with D uncertain. The J call may not be correct, given that the DNA end is closer to TRBJ2-7. CDR3 size: 15 residues. Germline V gene data show CDR1 as GTSNPN and CDR2 as SVGIG (reference sequence). Here the CDR3 reads CAWSVLGGPGYEQYF. The CDR3 coding sequence is TGTGCCTGGAGTGTACTGGGCGGCCCAGGCTACGAGCAGTACTTC.

The chain employs TRBV7-8 and TRBJ1-4, with D hard to call. Germline-derived CDR1 and CDR2 are SGHVS and FQNEAQ. V dropped 7 bases and J dropped 8 bases, with 14 bases sitting between them. The CDR3 has 13 residues. CDR3 in DNA: TGTGCCAGCACCAAAAGGACGGGGGAAAAACTGTTTTTT. Its protein is CASTKRTGEKLFF. Together with reference TRBV7-8 and TRBJ1-4, the CDR3 gives the full variable domain: GAGVSQSPRYKVAKRGQDVALRCDPISGHVSLFWYQQALGQGPEFLTYFQNEAQLDKSGLPSDRFFAERPEGSVSTLKIQRTQQEDSAVYLCASTKRTGEKLFFGSGTQLSVL.

J is TRBJ2-6 and V is TRBV12-5; D gene unclear. The CDR3 covers 13 residues. Looked up from germline, CDR1 is LGHNT and CDR2 is FRNRAP. The germline V and J ends were trimmed by 6 bases and 2 bases, with 5 bases remaining between them. For the CDR3, the DNA is TGTGCTAGTGGCATAACTGGGGCCAACGTCCTGACTTTC. Its translation is CASGITGANVLTF.

The chain combines TRBV28 with TRBJ1-2; perhaps TRBD1 as D (6 bases). Trimming cost V 6 bases and J 8 bases, with 19 bases left between them. The CDR3 sequence is 14 residues long. The V gene's germline CDR1 is MDHEN and CDR2 SYDVKM. Written as DNA, the CDR3 is TGTGCCAGCAGCCCCCCCCAGCGGGGGCCCGGCTACACCTTC. As protein: CASSPPQRGPGYTF.

As for this clone: Other nucleotide sequences in the sample specify the same CDR3. The J gene is TRBJ2-7, the V gene TRBV5-1; D is unresolved. V shed 0 bases and J shed 0 bases, with 7 bases lying between them. The CDR3 has 14 amino acids. CDR1 and CDR2 from the germline V gene are SGHRS and YFSETQ. CDR3 nucleotides: TGCGCCAGCAGCTTGGCTGGTAGCTCCTACGAGCAGTACTTC. This sequence encodes CASSLAGSSYEQYF.

This rearrangement joins TRBV7-9 to TRBJ2-7; 8 bases line up with TRBD2. V gave up 3 bases and J gave up 0 bases; unmatched junction bases: 10. Germline loops: CDR1 SEHNR, CDR2 FQNEAQ (reference sequence). The length of the CDR3 is 17 residues. This CDR3 reads CASSFPGAGGRSYEQYF. The CDR3 DNA reads TGTGCCAGCAGCTTCCCGGGGGCGGGAGGCCGCTCCTACGAGCAGTACTTC.

The chain recombines TRBV7-2 with TRBJ2-2; D gene unclear. There are 13 residues in the CDR3. Germline V CDR1 and CDR2: SGHTA, FQGNSA. Trimming stripped 6 bases from V and 8 bases from J, with 13 bases between. CDR3 sequence reads: CASRSQAVGELFF. The CDR3 region has the DNA TGTGCCAGCAGATCGCAGGCGGTAGGGGAGCTGTTTTTT.

In nucleotides, the CDR3 is TGTGCCAGCACATTTTCGCCCGGTGCAACTAATGAAAAACTGTTTTTT. Translated, it gives CASTFSPGATNEKLFF. The chain couples TRBV2 to TRBJ1-4; D unclear. The CDR3 length is 16 residues. Deletions cut 7 bases from V and 0 bases from J, with 15 bases between. Germline values: CDR1 SNHLY, CDR2 FYNNEI.

V gene TRBV30 combines with J gene TRBJ2-7; D is unresolved. V was trimmed by 0 bases and J by 3 bases, leaving 18 bases between them. CDR1 is GTSNPN and CDR2 is SVGIG in the germline V gene (reference sequence). The CDR3 extends over 16 amino acids. The CDR3 coding sequence is TGTGCCTGGAGTGTTCCGGGCAGCTTATCCCTCTACGAGCAGTACTTC. Residues: CAWSVPGSLSLYEQYF.

The chain employs TRBV19 and TRBJ2-2; 8 bases agree with TRBD2. The ends lost 6 bases at V and 5 bases at J; junction bases unmatched: 8. Germline assignment: CDR1 LNHDA and CDR2 SQIVND (reference sequence). The CDR3 runs to 15 residues. The CDR3 reads CASSTGTRRTGELFF. CDR3 bases: TGTGCCAGTAGCACCGGGACTAGAAGAACCGGGGAGCTGTTTTTT.

The chain combines TRBV18 with TRBJ2-1; 9 positions match TRBD2. Looked up from germline, CDR1 is KGHSH and CDR2 is LQKENI. The V segment lost 2 bases and the J segment 5 bases; nucleotides outside the gene matches: 4. The CDR3 is 15 residues long. CDR3: CASSPRTSANNEQFF. CDR3 DNA sequence: TGTGCCAGCTCACCAAGGACTAGCGCTAACAATGAGCAGTTCTTC.

This clone showed up just once. The rearrangement links TRBV5-1 to TRBJ2-5; D could derive from TRBD1 or TRBD2 (6 bases each). V was trimmed by 0 bases and J by 5 bases, leaving 11 bases between them. The CDR3 spans 14 residues. The germline CDR1 and CDR2 sequences are SGHRS and YFSETQ. CDR3 DNA sequence: TGCGCCAGCAGCTTGGTGGGGGCGGGGGAGACCCAGTACTTC. It is translated as CASSLVGAGETQYF.

This chain's CDR3 is CASSLSASGNEQYF. The DNA of the CDR3 is TGTGCCAGCAGCTTGTCGGCTAGCGGGAACGAGCAGTACTTC. V is TRBV5-4 and J is TRBJ2-7, with TRBD2 matching 9 bases. Germline CDR1 SGHNT, CDR2 YYREEE (reference sequence). V trimming: 1 base; J trimming: 5 bases; junction bases outside the gene matches: 4. The CDR3 consists of 14 residues.

The genes are TRBV5-1 and TRBJ2-3; 8 bases line up with TRBD1. The CDR3 runs to 15 residues. V dropped 2 bases and J dropped 5; count of bases not matched to a gene: 7. Germline V lookup: CDR1 SGHRS, CDR2 YFSETQ. The CDR3 nucleotides are TGCGCCAGCAGCTTCCCCGGACAGGGTATAGATACGCAGTATTTT. This gives the protein CASSFPGQGIDTQYF.

The rearrangement links TRBV5-8 to TRBJ2-7; TRBD1 might be the D (7 bases). V lost 5 bases to trimming and J lost 7 bases, with 16 bases between them. The length of the CDR3 is 13 residues. Looked up from germline, CDR1 is SGHTS and CDR2 is YDEGEE. The CDR3 reads CASRKGAGLEQYF. The CDR3 DNA follows: TGTGCCAGCAGGAAGGGGGCGGGGCTGGAGCAGTACTTC.

The chain carries TRBV11-1 and TRBJ2-3; TRBD1 might be the D (6 bases). Trimming pared 8 bases from V and 4 bases from J, leaving 13 bases between. Germline CDR1 and CDR2: SGHAT and FQDESV (reference sequence). This CDR3 spans 13 amino acids. The DNA for the CDR3 is TGTGCCAGCTCTTACGCAGGGGCAGATACGCAGTATTTT. Protein: CASSYAGADTQYF.

V and J are TRBV15 and TRBJ2-3, with unresolved D. Germline CDR1 and CDR2: LNHNV and YYDKDF (reference sequence). The V end was cut by 0 bases, the J end by 1 base, with 11 bases between. This CDR3 contains 16 residues. CDR3 protein: CATSREHPDRTDTQYF. In DNA, the CDR3 is TGTGCCACCAGCAGAGAGCACCCGGACCGCACAGATACGCAGTATTTT. The complete variable domain, with remaining parts taken from reference TRBV15 and TRBJ2-3, reads DAMVIQNPRYQVTQFGKPVTLSCSQTLNHNVMYWYQQKSSQAPKLLFHYYDKDFNNEADTPDNFQSRRPNTSFCFLDIRSPGLGDTAMYLCATSREHPDRTDTQYFGPGTRLTVL.

This sequence joins TRBV20-1 and TRBJ1-2; D ambiguous. This CDR3 contains 11 residues. Deletions cut 2 bases from V and 8 bases from J, with 9 bases between. Per germline, CDR1 DFQATT and CDR2 SNEGSKA (reference sequence). In DNA, the CDR3 is TGCAGTGCTAGACAGTTCGGCGGCTACACCTTC. Protein: CSARQFGGYTF.

This clone was seen a single time. This sequence joins TRBV7-8 and TRBJ1-5; D is unclear. The CDR3 consists of 14 residues. The germline gives CDR1 SGHVS, CDR2 FQNEAQ. V lost 5 bases and J 3 bases, leaving 11 bases between the germline ends. CDR3 amino acids: CASSPTGYNQPQHF. CDR3 DNA sequence: TGTGCCAGCAGCCCCACGGGGTACAATCAGCCCCAGCATTTT.

This clone has a single count. The chain uses TRBV6-1 and TRBJ2-2, with D perhaps matching TRBD2 (5 bases). The CDR3 is 14 amino acids. V lost 6 bases, J lost 6 bases, and 14 bases lay in between. Per germline, CDR1 MNHNS and CDR2 SASEGT. Here the CDR3 reads CASRLEGGAGELFF. Written as DNA, the CDR3 is TGTGCCAGCAGATTAGAAGGAGGCGCCGGGGAGCTGTTTTTT.

This sequence joins TRBV4-2 and TRBJ2-7; 11 bases agree with TRBD1. Trimming at V came to 4 bases and at J to 4 bases, leaving 6 bases not matched to a gene. This CDR3 is 15 amino acids long. CDR1 is LGHNA, CDR2 YNFKEQ, per germline. DNA of the CDR3: TGTGCCAGCAGCCCATGGGACAGGGGGAGGTACGAGCAGTACTTC. Residues: CASSPWDRGRYEQYF.

The chain combines TRBV10-3 with TRBJ2-3; a weak D match, TRBD2 (6 bases). The V end was cut by 0 bases, the J end by 4 bases, with 8 bases between. CDR3 length: 14 residues. Per germline, CDR1 ENHRY and CDR2 SYGVKD. CDR3 in amino acids: CAISESGTADTQYF. The CDR3 nucleotides read TGTGCCATCAGTGAGTCCGGGACTGCAGATACGCAGTATTTT.

The rearrangement uses TRBV14 and TRBJ2-1; D gene uncertain. CDR1 and CDR2 from the germline V gene are SGHDN and FVKESK. The length of the CDR3 is 15 residues. With 4 bases removed from V and 2 bases from J, the gap between germline ends came to 12 bases. The CDR3 loop is CASSRITGPYNEQFF. CDR3 in DNA: TGTGCCAGCAGCCGCATCACCGGACCCTACAATGAGCAGTTCTTC.

V and J are TRBV2 and TRBJ1-2; 8 bases match TRBD1. Germline V gene lookup returns CDR1 SNHLY and CDR2 FYNNEI. The CDR3 covers 13 residues. After removal of 6 bases from V and 7 bases from J, the junction contained 7 bases not matched to a gene. CDR3 loop: CASRLTGVGGYTF. The CDR3 DNA reads as TGTGCCAGCAGGTTGACAGGGGTGGGTGGCTACACCTTC.

This clone has only a few counts. The rearrangement joins TRBV6-1 to TRBJ1-1; 7 bases are a match to TRBD1. The CDR3 is made up of 14 amino acids. Germline V gives CDR1 MNHNS, CDR2 SASEGT. The V and J ends lost 2 bases and 3 bases, in that order; junction bases with no gene match: 3. CDR3 coding DNA: TGTGCCAGCAGTGAAAGGGACAGACACACTGAAGCTTTCTTT. Translation: CASSERDRHTEAFF.

This clone was picked up a small number of times. This sequence joins TRBV16 and TRBJ1-2, with 7 nucleotides matching TRBD1. Germline V gives CDR1 KGHSY, CDR2 FQNENV. The CDR3 spans 14 residues. The V gene end was trimmed by 4 bases and the J gene end by 8 bases; junction bases not matched to a gene: 10. The CDR3 here is CASSPYRDSGGYTF. DNA of the CDR3: TGTGCCAGCAGCCCATATAGGGACAGCGGGGGCTACACCTTC.

The rearrangement joins TRBV11-2 to TRBJ1-1; D not certain. The germline gives CDR1 SGHAT, CDR2 FQNNGV. Trimming cost V 5 bases and J 1 base, with 14 bases left between them. The CDR3 contains 15 residues. The CDR3 protein is CASSPSSWGNTEAFF. CDR3 coding DNA: TGTGCCAGCAGCCCTTCGTCGTGGGGGAACACTGAAGCTTTCTTT.